Listed below are T cell receptor beta chains from one sample, sequenced in a study of blood T cells in healthy people across ages. TCRdb redid the calling of the 5' RACE reads with MiXCR, one entry per CDR3 protein. The sample records approximately 670,000 distinct CDR3 sequences, approximately 40% being singletons. Sequencing was done on a sample of blood. The receptors originated from a man at least 80 years old in good health. Each CDR3 is given with its conserved first and last residue. D genes are given only for firm matches. Clone size is shown for a subset of rows, as once, few, many or a class of expanded clone.

14	few	TRBJ2-3	TRBV12-3/TRBV12-4	NA	CASSLRRSTDTQYF	TGTGCCAGCAGTTTAAGAAGGAGCACAGATACGCAGTATTTT
12	few	TRBJ2-5	TRBV6-4	TRBD1	CASSGPGGTQYF	TGTGCCAGCTCCGGGCCAGGGGGGACCCAGTACTTC
18	NA	TRBJ2-1	TRBV5-1	TRBD2	CASSLVVVTSGGRNEQFF	TGCGCCAGCAGCCTGGTTGTCGTTACTAGCGGGGGGCGGAATGAGCAGTTCTTC
13	NA	TRBJ2-5	TRBV3-1	NA	CASSPLGAQTQYF	TGTGCCAGCAGTCCGTTGGGGGCCCAGACCCAGTACTTC
15	NA	TRBJ2-3	TRBV24-1	NA	CATSDPLISTDTQYF	TGTGCCACCAGTGACCCCCTTATCAGCACAGATACGCAGTATTTT
10	NA	TRBJ2-5	TRBV28	NA	CASGSRTQYF	TGTGCCAGCGGGTCCAGGACCCAGTACTTC
15	once	TRBJ2-1	TRBV3-1	TRBD2	CASSLSWEGRNEQFF	TGTGCCAGCAGCCTCAGTTGGGAGGGAAGGAATGAGCAGTTCTTC
14	NA	TRBJ2-1	TRBV28	NA	CASSEGPSHNEQFF	TGTGCCAGCAGCGAGGGACCGTCTCATAATGAGCAGTTCTTC
15	NA	TRBJ2-7	TRBV19	TRBD1	CASSIGQGFYNEQYF	TGTGCCAGTAGTATAGGACAGGGTTTCTACAATGAGCAGTACTTC
19	NA	TRBJ2-2	TRBV5-1	NA	CASSLEKASTHQNTGELFF	TGCGCCAGCAGCTTGGAGAAGGCTAGCACCCACCAGAACACCGGGGAGCTGTTTTTT
15	NA	TRBJ2-5	TRBV7-2	NA	CASSTVGILQETQYF	TGTGCCAGCAGCACCGTCGGGATACTCCAAGAGACCCAGTACTTC
12	NA	TRBJ2-2	TRBV2	NA	CASQLSTGELFF	TGTGCCAGCCAGCTCAGCACCGGGGAGCTGTTTTTT
15	NA	TRBJ2-7	TRBV21-1	NA	CASSKLGGSSYEQYF	TGTGCCAGCAGCAAACTTGGCGGGAGTAGCTACGAGCAGTACTTC
13	NA	TRBJ2-7	TRBV20-1	NA	CSASRGALYEQYF	TGCAGTGCTTCCCGGGGGGCCCTCTACGAGCAGTACTTC
15	NA	TRBJ1-3	TRBV6-6	TRBD1	CASSEGQGGGNTIYF	TGTGCCAGCAGTGAGGGACAGGGAGGTGGAAACACCATATATTTT
14	NA	TRBJ2-5	TRBV7-7	NA	CASSLGNREGTQYF	TGTGCTAGCAGCTTAGGGAACAGGGAAGGGACCCAGTACTTC